This T cell receptor beta chain was obtained from a study of blood T cell repertoires in COVID-19. Study at large: Sites across the United States, Italy and Spain contributed samples from acute and convalescent COVID-19.

As handled by the study authors: Estimates of nucleated cell counts were drawn from the amplification of reference gene primers. Libraries were prepared by immunoSEQ multiplex PCR; TCRdb keeps only in-frame clonotypes and omits some of them. From that table come the V and J calls and clone size; the DNA was used to work out D and trimming. The table lists 220,000 or so clones, about 85% of them singletons. With 4 bases removed from V and 0 bases from J, the gap between germline ends came to 14 bases. The CDR3 loop spans 15 amino acids. Germline V lookup: CDR1 SGHRS, CDR2 YFSETQ. The chain combines TRBV5-1 with TRBJ2-7, with a possible D match to TRBD1 (6 bases). Sample: peripheral blood. The clonotype originates from a man aged 50 to 59 who had recovered from COVID-19. CDR3 bases: TGCGCCAGCAGCCGTTCCGGGACAAACTCCTACGAGCAGTACTTC. It codes for CASSRSGTNSYEQYF.